Detailed here is one TCR beta chain. No antigen is known for it. This CDR3 is 10 amino acids long. Trimming left V 6 bases short and J 2 bases short, with 4 bases between. The V gene's germline CDR1 is SQVTM and CDR2 ANQGSEA. The data originate from a study of shared clonotypes between healthy human individuals. Only CD45RO-negative cells positively selected for CCR7 counted as naive CD8 cells, so terminally differentiated effector memory CD45RA+ cells were excluded. Assay used: immunoSEQ multiplex PCR; TCRdb lists only in-frame clones, some missing. In the table there are about 2.1 million clones, about 93% of which are singletons. Study-wide points: Non-shared clonotypes had lower generation probabilities than clonotypes shared by all four sorted-subset donors. With four donors compared, around 5.4% of naive CD4 clonotypes were shared.

The TCR originated in a young man in good health. Some clones in this sample may be carry-over from other donors' samples. Sequences were obtained from naive CD8+ T cells from PBMCs. J is TRBJ1-1 and V is TRBV29-1; D is uncertain. Here the CDR3 reads CSVPNTEAFF. The CDR3, as DNA: TGCAGCGTACCAAACACTGAAGCTTTCTTT. The full variable domain, with the rest looked up from reference TRBV29-1 and TRBJ1-1, is SAVISQKPSRDICQRGTSLTIQCQVDSQVTMMFWYRQQPGQSLTLIATANQGSEATYESGFVIDKFPISRPNLTFSTLTVSNMSPEDSSIYLCSVPNTEAFFGQGTRLTVV.